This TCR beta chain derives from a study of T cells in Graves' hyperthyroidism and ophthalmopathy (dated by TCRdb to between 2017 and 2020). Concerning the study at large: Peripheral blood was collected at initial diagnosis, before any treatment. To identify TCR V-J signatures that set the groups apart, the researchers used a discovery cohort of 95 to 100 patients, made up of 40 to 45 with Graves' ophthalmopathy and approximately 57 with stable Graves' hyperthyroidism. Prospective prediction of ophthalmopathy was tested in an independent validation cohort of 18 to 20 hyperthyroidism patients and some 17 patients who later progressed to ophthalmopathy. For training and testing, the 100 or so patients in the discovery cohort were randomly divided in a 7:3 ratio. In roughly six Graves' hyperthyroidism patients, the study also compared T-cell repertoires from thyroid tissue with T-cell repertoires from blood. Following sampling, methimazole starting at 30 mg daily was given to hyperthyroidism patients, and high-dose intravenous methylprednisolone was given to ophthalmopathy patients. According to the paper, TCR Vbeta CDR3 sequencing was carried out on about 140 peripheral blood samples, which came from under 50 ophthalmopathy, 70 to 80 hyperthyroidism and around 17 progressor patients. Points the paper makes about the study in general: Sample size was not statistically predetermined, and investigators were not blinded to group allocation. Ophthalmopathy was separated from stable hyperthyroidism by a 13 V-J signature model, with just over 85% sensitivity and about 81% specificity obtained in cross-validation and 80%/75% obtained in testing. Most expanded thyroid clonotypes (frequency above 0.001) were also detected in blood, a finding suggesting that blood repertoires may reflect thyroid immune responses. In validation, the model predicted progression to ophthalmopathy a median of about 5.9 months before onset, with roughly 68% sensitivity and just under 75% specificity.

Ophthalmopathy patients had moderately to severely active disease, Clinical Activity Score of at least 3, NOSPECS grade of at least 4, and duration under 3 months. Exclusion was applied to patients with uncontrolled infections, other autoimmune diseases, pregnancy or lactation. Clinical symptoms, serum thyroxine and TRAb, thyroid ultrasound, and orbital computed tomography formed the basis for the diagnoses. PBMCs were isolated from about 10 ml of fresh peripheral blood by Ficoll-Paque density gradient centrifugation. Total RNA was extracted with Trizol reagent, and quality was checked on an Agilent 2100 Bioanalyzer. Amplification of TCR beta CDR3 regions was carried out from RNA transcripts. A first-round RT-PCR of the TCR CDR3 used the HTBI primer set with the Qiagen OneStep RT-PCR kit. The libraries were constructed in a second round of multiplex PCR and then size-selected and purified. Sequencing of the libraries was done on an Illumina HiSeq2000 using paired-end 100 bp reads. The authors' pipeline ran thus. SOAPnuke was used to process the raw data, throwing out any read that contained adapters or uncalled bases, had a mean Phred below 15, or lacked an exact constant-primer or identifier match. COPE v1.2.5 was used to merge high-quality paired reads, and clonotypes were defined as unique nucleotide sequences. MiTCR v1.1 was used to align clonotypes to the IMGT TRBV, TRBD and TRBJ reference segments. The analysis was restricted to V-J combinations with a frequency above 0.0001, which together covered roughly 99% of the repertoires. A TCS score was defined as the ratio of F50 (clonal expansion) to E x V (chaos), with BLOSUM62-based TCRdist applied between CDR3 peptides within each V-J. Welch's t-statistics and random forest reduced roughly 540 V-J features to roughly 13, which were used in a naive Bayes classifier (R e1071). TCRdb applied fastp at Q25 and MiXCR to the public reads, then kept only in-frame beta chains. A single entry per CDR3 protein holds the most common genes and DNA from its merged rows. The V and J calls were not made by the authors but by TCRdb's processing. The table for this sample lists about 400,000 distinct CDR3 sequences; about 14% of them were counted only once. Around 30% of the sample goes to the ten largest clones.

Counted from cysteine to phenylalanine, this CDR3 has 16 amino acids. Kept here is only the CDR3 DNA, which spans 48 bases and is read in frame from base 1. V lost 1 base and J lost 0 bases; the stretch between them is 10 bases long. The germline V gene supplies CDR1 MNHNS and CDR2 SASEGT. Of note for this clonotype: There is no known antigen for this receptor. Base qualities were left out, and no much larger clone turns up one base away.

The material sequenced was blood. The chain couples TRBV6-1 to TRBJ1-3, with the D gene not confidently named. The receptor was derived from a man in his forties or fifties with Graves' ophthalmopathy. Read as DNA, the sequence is TGTGCCAGCAGTGAAGTCCTCGGCCTCTCTGGAAACACCATATATTTT. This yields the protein CASSEVLGLSGNTIYF.